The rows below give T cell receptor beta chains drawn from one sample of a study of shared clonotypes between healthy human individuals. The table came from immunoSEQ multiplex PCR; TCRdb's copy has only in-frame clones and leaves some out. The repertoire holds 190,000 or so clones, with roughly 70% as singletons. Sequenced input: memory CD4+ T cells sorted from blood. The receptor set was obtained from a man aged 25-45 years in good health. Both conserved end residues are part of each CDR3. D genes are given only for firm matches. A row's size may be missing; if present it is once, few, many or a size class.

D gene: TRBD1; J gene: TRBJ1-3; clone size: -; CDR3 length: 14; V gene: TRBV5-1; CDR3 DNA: TGCGCCAGCAGCGTACAGGGGGAAGGAAACACCATATATTTT; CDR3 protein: CASSVQGEGNTIYF
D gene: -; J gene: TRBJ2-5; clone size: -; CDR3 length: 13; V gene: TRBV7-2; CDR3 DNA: TGTGCCAGCAGCTTTAGCGGACAAGAGACCCAGTACTTC; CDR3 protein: CASSFSGQETQYF
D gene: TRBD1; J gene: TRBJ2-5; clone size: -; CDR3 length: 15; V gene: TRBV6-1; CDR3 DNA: TGTGCCAGCAGGGAGGACAGGGGAAGAGAAGAGACCCAGTACTTC; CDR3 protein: CASREDRGREETQYF
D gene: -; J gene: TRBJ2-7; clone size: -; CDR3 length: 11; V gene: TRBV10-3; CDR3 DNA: TGTGCCATCAGCCGAAAGGACGAGCAGTACTTC; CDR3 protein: CAISRKDEQYF
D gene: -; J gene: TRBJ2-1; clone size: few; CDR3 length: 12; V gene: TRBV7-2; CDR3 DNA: TGTGCCAGCAGCGGACAGTACAATGAGCAGTTCTTC; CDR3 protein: CASSGQYNEQFF
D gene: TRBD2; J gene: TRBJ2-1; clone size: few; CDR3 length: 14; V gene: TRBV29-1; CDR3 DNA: TGCAGCGTTCTTAGCGGGAGCCCCTACAATGAGCAGTTCTTC; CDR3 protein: CSVLSGSPYNEQFF
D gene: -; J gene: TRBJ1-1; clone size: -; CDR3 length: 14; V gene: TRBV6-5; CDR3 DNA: TGTGCCAGCAGTTACCACACCCCGAACACTGAAGCTTTCTTT; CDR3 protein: CASSYHTPNTEAFF
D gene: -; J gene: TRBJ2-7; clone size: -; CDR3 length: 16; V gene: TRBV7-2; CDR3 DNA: TGTGCCAGCAGCTTTTATGCGGACGTGTCTGTATCCGAGCAGTACTTC; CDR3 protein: CASSFYADVSVSEQYF
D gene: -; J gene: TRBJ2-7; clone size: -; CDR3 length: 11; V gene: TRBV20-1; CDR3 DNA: TGCAGTGCTCCCGTTCGGGGCAGGGTGCACTTC; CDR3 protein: CSAPVRGRVHF
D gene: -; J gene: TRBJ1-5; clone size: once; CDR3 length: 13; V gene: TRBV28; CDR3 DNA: TGTGCCAGCAGTTTAACTGGCAATCAGCCCCAGCATTTT; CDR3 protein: CASSLTGNQPQHF
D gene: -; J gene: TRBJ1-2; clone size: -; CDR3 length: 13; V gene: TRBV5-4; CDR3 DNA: TGTGCCAGCAGCACCCAACAGGGACACAGCCCAACCTTC; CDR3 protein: CASSTQQGHSPTF
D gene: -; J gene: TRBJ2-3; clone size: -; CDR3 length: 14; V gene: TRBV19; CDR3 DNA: TGTGCCAGTAGTGTCTCTGTGAGGGCAGATACGCAGTATTTT; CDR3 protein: CASSVSVRADTQYF
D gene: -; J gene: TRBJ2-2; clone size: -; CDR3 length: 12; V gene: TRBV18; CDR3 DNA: TGTGCCAGCTCAAACAGTGCTGGGGAGCTGTTTTTT; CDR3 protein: CASSNSAGELFF
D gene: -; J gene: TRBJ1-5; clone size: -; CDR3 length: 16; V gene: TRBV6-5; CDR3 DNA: TGTGCCAGCAGTTACTGGAGAAGGGACTCCCACCAGCCCCAGCATTTT; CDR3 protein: CASSYWRRDSHQPQHF
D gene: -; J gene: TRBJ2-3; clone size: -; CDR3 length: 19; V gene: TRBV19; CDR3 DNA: TGTGCCAGTAGTTCATACAGGGAATCCGGCCGGGTGGACTCAGATACGCAGTATTTT; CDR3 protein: CASSSYRESGRVDSDTQYF
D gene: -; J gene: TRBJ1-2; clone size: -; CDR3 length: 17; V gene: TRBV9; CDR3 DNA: TGTGCCAGCAGCGTAGTACCCTCCTTATCAGGAGGTAACGGCTACACCTTC; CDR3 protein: CASSVVPSLSGGNGYTF
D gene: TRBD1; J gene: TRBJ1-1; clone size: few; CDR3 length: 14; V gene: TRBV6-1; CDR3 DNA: TGTGCCAGCAGTGTCCAGGGGGCCGGCGCGTCAGCTTTCTTT; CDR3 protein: CASSVQGAGASAFF
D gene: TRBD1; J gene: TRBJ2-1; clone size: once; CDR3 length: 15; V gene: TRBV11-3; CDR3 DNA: TGTGCCAGCAGCTTAGGGGGGGACAGGGACAATGAGCAGTTCTTC; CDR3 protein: CASSLGGDRDNEQFF
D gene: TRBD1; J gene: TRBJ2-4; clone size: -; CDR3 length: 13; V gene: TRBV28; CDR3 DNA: TGTGCCAGCAGGGGACAGGGAAAAAACATTCAGTACTTC; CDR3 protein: CASRGQGKNIQYF
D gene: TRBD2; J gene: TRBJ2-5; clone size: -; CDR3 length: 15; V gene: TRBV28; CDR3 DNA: TGTGCCAGCAGTTTAGCAAGCGGGAGAATGGAGACCCAGTACTTC; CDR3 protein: CASSLASGRMETQYF
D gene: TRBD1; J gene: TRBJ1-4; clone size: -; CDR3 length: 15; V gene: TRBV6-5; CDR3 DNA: TGTGCCAGCAGTCTAACACAGGGGCCTGGAGAAAAACTGTTTTTT; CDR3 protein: CASSLTQGPGEKLFF
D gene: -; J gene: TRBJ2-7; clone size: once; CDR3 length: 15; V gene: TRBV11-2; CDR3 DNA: TGTGCCAGCAGCTTGGACAGTATAGTCTCCTACGAGCAGTACTTC; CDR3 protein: CASSLDSIVSYEQYF